Shown below are 28 T cell receptor beta chains from a single sample sequenced in a study of T cells in Graves' hyperthyroidism and ophthalmopathy. TCR beta CDR3 sequences were amplified from RNA transcripts. Using the HTBI primer set, a first-round RT-PCR was run on the TCR CDR3. TCRdb re-called the multiplex PCR reads through MiXCR, storing one row per CDR3 protein. Of about 400,000 distinct CDR3 sequences in the sample, under 15% were seen once. The sequenced sample was blood. The receptors derive from a woman aged 18-29 years with Graves' hyperthyroidism.

This clonotype was picked up a small number of times. The chain recombines TRBV28 with TRBJ2-7; the D is unclear. CDR1 MDHEN and CDR2 SYDVKM come from the germline V gene. The V end lost 5 bases, the J end lost 7 bases, and 12 bases lay between the germline ends. The CDR3 is 12 amino acids. The CDR3, as DNA: TGTGCCAGCAGTGATCTAGTGGGGGAGCAGTACTTC. Encoded protein: CASSDLVGEQYF.

This clonotype was found many times. The gene calls are TRBV6-1 and TRBJ2-7, with a tentative D call TRBD1 (5 bases). The CDR3 is 15 residues long. Germline lookup yields CDR1 MNHNS and CDR2 SASEGT. V lost 3 bases and J lost 6, with 18 bases in between. The CDR3 DNA reads as TGTGCCAGCAGTGATCAGGGTCTTAGGGATGGCGAGCAGTACTTC. This translates into CASSDQGLRDGEQYF.

This clonotype was observed a handful of times. The V and J genes are TRBV6-5 and TRBJ1-1; D uncertain. Germline V gene lookup returns CDR1 MNHEY and CDR2 SVGAGI. Between the trimmed V and J ends, which lost 0 bases and 4 bases, there was a span of 3 bases. The CDR3 length is 12 residues. CDR3 bases: TGTGCCAGCAGTTACTCGGCCACTGAAGCTTTCTTT. As protein: CASSYSATEAFF.

In this sample, this clonotype turned up many times. The V gene is TRBV28, the J gene TRBJ2-3; 7 bases line up with TRBD2. Losses at the gene ends were 5 bases for V and 2 bases for J; bases not matched to a gene: 7. The CDR3 length is 15 residues. The germline CDR1 and CDR2 sequences are MDHEN and SYDVKM. CDR3 sequence (DNA): TGTGCCAGCAGTCCCCCTAGCGGCATCACAGATACGCAGTATTTT. Residues: CASSPPSGITDTQYF. The variable domain in full, completed from reference TRBV28 and TRBJ2-3, reads DVKVTQSSRYLVKRTGEKVFLECVQDMDHENMFWYRQDPGLGLRLIYFSYDVKMKEKGDIPEGYSVSREKKERFSLILESASTNQTSMYLCASSPPSGITDTQYFGPGTRLTVL.

The gene calls are TRBV28 and TRBJ2-1, with 7 bases matching TRBD2. The V gene end was trimmed by 4 bases and the J gene end by 8 bases; junction bases not matched to a gene: 14. This CDR3 is built from 16 residues. Germline-derived CDR1 and CDR2 are MDHEN and SYDVKM. CDR3 loop: CASSSPTGGHGDEQFF. For the CDR3, the DNA is TGTGCCAGCAGTTCCCCGACGGGAGGCCATGGGGATGAGCAGTTCTTC.

There are many counts of this clonotype. The genes are TRBV9 and TRBJ2-3; 8 bases are a match to TRBD2. The V segment lost 5 bases and the J segment 0 bases; nucleotides outside the gene matches: 5. The germline V gene has CDR1 SGDLS and CDR2 YYNGEE. The CDR3 consists of 15 residues. The CDR3 is CASSPGGESTDTQYF. CDR3 nucleotides: TGTGCCAGCAGTCCGGGGGGGGAGAGCACAGATACGCAGTATTTT.

J is TRBJ2-6 and V is TRBV7-8; D is unclear. CDR1 is SGHVS and CDR2 is FQNEAQ in the germline V gene. Trimming shortened V by 5 bases and J by 3 bases, and 5 bases separated the two germline ends. CDR3 length: 13 amino acids. The CDR3 DNA reads TGTGCCAGCAGCCCGGGTGGGGCCAACGTCCTGACTTTC. Protein product: CASSPGGANVLTF.

In its sample, this clonotype was seen many times. The CDR3 bases are TGCAGTGCCCCGGGACTAGCGGGGAGGGCCATAGGGACAGATACGCAGTATTTT. Protein sequence: CSAPGLAGRAIGTDTQYF. The chain carries TRBV20-1 and TRBJ2-3; 13 nucleotides line up with TRBD2. The CDR3 consists of 18 residues. Germline loops: CDR1 DFQATT, CDR2 SNEGSKA (reference sequence). V trimming: 6 bases; J trimming: 3 bases; junction bases outside the gene matches: 15.

In its sample, this clonotype was seen a few times. This CDR3 reads CASSIRAGGGNNQPQHF. DNA of the CDR3: TGTGCCAGTAGTATCCGCGCCGGGGGGGGGAACAATCAGCCCCAGCATTTT. The chain has TRBV19 and TRBJ1-5, with a tentative D call TRBD1 (5 bases). Germline loops: CDR1 LNHDA, CDR2 SQIVND (reference sequence). V was pared by 3 bases and J by 3 bases, with 18 bases between. The CDR3 loop spans 17 amino acids.

This clonotype was detected many times. This sequence joins TRBV12-3 or TRBV12-4 and TRBJ1-5; unclear D gene. Trimming removed 6 bases from V and 11 bases from J, with 20 bases in between. The CDR3 consists of 14 residues. CDR3: CASSPADAMPAQHF. The CDR3 bases are TGTGCCAGCAGCCCAGCGGACGCCATGCCGGCCCAGCATTTT.

The chain joins TRBV6-1 to TRBJ1-1; TRBD1 matches 7 bases. Germline-derived CDR1 and CDR2 are MNHNS and SASEGT. CDR3 size: 16 residues. The trim removed 5 bases at V and 2 bases at J, leaving 11 bases unmatched. The CDR3, as DNA: TGTGCCAGCAGTCAATGGACAGGTCCGAACAACACTGAAGCTTTCTTT. Residues: CASSQWTGPNNTEAFF.

About this clonotype: A read error may explain this, as a much larger clone is one base away. The chain is built from TRBV11-2 and TRBJ2-3; 8 bases map to TRBD2. After removal of 2 bases from V and 4 bases from J, the junction contained 5 bases not matched to a gene. The CDR3 contains 15 residues. Germline CDR1 is SGHAT and CDR2 is FQNNGV. The CDR3: CASSLTGGSADTQYF. CDR3 DNA sequence: TGTGCCAGCAGCTTAACGGGAGGGTCTGCAGATACGCAGTATTTT.

The J gene is TRBJ2-7, the V gene TRBV27, with 12 bases fitting TRBD2. CDR1 and CDR2 from the germline V gene are MNHEY and SMNVEV (reference sequence). V lost 5 bases, J lost 2 bases, and 4 bases stayed unmatched. The length of the CDR3 is 15 residues. CDR3 residues: CASSPSSGGAYEQYF. The CDR3 DNA sequence: TGTGCCAGCAGTCCCTCTAGCGGGGGGGCCTACGAGCAGTACTTC.

This clonotype was picked up many times. Written as DNA, the CDR3 is TGTGCCAGCAGCCCTGCCCCGGCACTAGCTACTGAGCAGTTCTTC. It specifies CASSPAPALATEQFF. V is TRBV7-9 and J is TRBJ2-1; tentatively, D is TRBD2 (6 bases). The germline V gene encodes CDR1 SEHNR and CDR2 FQNEAQ (reference sequence). The CDR3 runs 15 residues. Trimming removed 5 bases from V and 9 bases from J, with 20 bases in between.

The chain joins TRBV19 to TRBJ2-3, with 7 positions matching TRBD2. Trimming at V came to 8 bases and at J to 1 base, leaving 12 bases not matched to a gene. The CDR3 sequence is 16 residues long. Germline CDR1 and CDR2: LNHDA and SQIVND (reference sequence). CDR3: CASSNPAGRGTDTQYF. As DNA, the CDR3 is TGTGCCAGTTCGAATCCAGCGGGAAGAGGCACAGATACGCAGTATTTT.

In this sample, this clonotype turned up a few times. The chain couples TRBV7-9 to TRBJ2-4; 7 bases fit TRBD1. This CDR3 is 16 amino acids long. Germline V gene data show CDR1 as SEHNR and CDR2 as FQNEAQ (reference sequence). The trim removed 5 bases at V and 2 bases at J, leaving 9 bases unmatched. Here the CDR3 DNA reads TGTGCCAGCAGCACAGGGGATCTGTTACCCAAAAACATTCAGTACTTC. Protein sequence: CASSTGDLLPKNIQYF.

This clonotype was seen at least ten times. J is TRBJ2-7 and V is TRBV29-1; D remains unclear. This CDR3 is built from 11 residues. V was shortened by 2 bases and J by 1 base, with 3 bases between the two germline ends. Germline V CDR1 and CDR2: SQVTM, ANQGSEA. Here the CDR3 reads CSVESSYEQYF. CDR3 sequence (DNA): TGCAGCGTTGAAAGTTCCTACGAGCAGTACTTC.

Of note for this clonotype: Given a much more abundant clone one base away, this may be a read error. The chain combines TRBV4-3 with TRBJ1-1; D remains unclear. Germline V lookup: CDR1 LGHNA, CDR2 YSLEER. The CDR3 consists of 14 residues. CDR3 in DNA: TGCGCCAGCATCCAAGTTACCATGAACACTGAAGCTTTCTTT. Amino acid sequence: CASIQVTMNTEAFF.

This clonotype was seen a few times. V usage is TRBV20-1 and J usage is TRBJ1-2; possibly TRBD1 for D (5 bases). In germline, CDR1 is DFQATT, CDR2 SNEGSKA (reference sequence). V was shortened by 1 base and J by 6 bases, with 15 bases between the two germline ends. The length of the CDR3 is 14 residues. The CDR3 sequence is CSARVEGKEDGYTF. The CDR3 nucleotides read TGCAGTGCTAGAGTGGAGGGGAAGGAAGATGGCTACACCTTC.

This clonotype has a count of ten or more. The chain joins TRBV11-2 to TRBJ1-3; 7 bases agree with TRBD1. The germline V gene has CDR1 SGHAT and CDR2 FQNNGV. This CDR3 has 16 amino acids. Trimming at V came to 3 bases and at J to 3 bases, leaving 8 bases not matched to a gene. The CDR3 DNA sequence: TGTGCCAGCAGCTTCAACCCGGACAGGAGTGGAAACACCATATATTTT. This codes for CASSFNPDRSGNTIYF.

This clonotype showed up many times. The genes are TRBV6-2 or TRBV6-3 and TRBJ1-5, with TRBD1 matching 8 bases. Germline loops: CDR1 MNHEY, CDR2 SVGEGT. The CDR3 totals 15 residues. V was clipped by 2 bases and J by 3 bases; unmatched bases: 3. The CDR3 coding sequence is TGTGCCAGCAGTTACCCAGGGGGCAACAATCAGCCCCAGCATTTT. Encoded protein: CASSYPGGNNQPQHF.

This clonotype was seen at least ten times. The chain combines TRBV11-1 with TRBJ2-7, with 16 bases aligning to TRBD2. Germline CDR1 SGHAT, CDR2 FQDESV (reference sequence). The CDR3 runs to 16 residues. The V gene end was trimmed by 5 bases and the J gene end by 2 bases; junction bases not matched to a gene: 3. CDR3 protein: CASSAGLAGGAYEQYF. The CDR3 DNA reads as TGTGCCAGCAGCGCGGGACTAGCGGGAGGGGCCTACGAGCAGTACTTC.

In its sample, this clonotype was seen many times. The V and J genes are TRBV12-3 or TRBV12-4 and TRBJ2-7; D unresolved. Trimming shortened V by 3 bases and J by 0 bases, and 12 bases separated the two germline ends. This CDR3 comprises 15 residues. This CDR3 reads CASSFQDGDSYEQYF. CDR3 in DNA: TGTGCCAGCAGTTTTCAGGACGGAGACTCCTACGAGCAGTACTTC.

Many counts were recorded for this clonotype. V is TRBV28 and J is TRBJ1-4; perhaps TRBD1 as D (6 bases). Germline CDR1 and CDR2: MDHEN and SYDVKM. With 5 bases removed from V and 8 bases from J, the gap between germline ends came to 18 bases. The CDR3 contains 15 residues. The CDR3 spells CASSPRTGKGEKLFF. The CDR3 DNA follows: TGTGCCAGCAGTCCCCGCACAGGGAAGGGGGAAAAACTGTTTTTT.

This clonotype was seen only a few times. The rearrangement links TRBV11-2 to TRBJ2-1, with 7 nucleotides matching TRBD2. Germline V gene data show CDR1 as SGHAT and CDR2 as FQNNGV. The J segment lost 7 bases and the V segment lost 6 bases, leaving 18 bases of the junction unmatched. CDR3 size: 17 residues. DNA of the CDR3: TGTGCCAGCAGTCGGCCAGTTGGTGGGAGGGCCTGGAATGAGCAGTTCTTC. The encoded protein is CASSRPVGGRAWNEQFF.

The sample holds many counts of this clonotype. J is TRBJ1-1 and V is TRBV5-1; the D is unclear. CDR1 SGHRS and CDR2 YFSETQ come from the germline V gene. Trimming left V 0 bases short and J 0 bases short, with 6 bases between. CDR3 length equals 14 residues. The CDR3: CASSLDGMNTEAFF. DNA of the CDR3: TGCGCCAGCAGCTTGGACGGGATGAACACTGAAGCTTTCTTT. The full variable domain, in which reference TRBV5-1 and TRBJ1-1 provide the parts outside the CDR3, is KAGVTQTPRYLIKTRGQQVTLSCSPISGHRSVSWYQQTPGQGLQFLFEYFSETQRNKGNFPGRFSGRQFSNSRSEMNVSTLELGDSALYLCASSLDGMNTEAFFGQGTRLTVV.

In its sample, this clonotype was seen many times. V and J are TRBV14 and TRBJ2-1; the match to TRBD2 covers 11 bases. The junction had 25 bases not matched to a gene; V was cut back by 4 bases and J by 8 bases. The length of the CDR3 is 21 residues. Germline-derived CDR1 and CDR2 are SGHDN and FVKESK. As DNA, the CDR3 is TGTGCCAGCAGCCCCCCCCCTGAAGTAGCGGGGGGGCCGGCGATTCGCGATGAGCAGTTCTTC. Translation: CASSPPPEVAGGPAIRDEQFF.

This clonotype was counted ten times or more. The gene calls are TRBV5-1 and TRBJ2-2; D remains ambiguous. The CDR3 length is 13 residues. The V gene lost 6 bases and the J gene lost 4 bases, with 10 bases spanning the gap. The V gene's germline CDR1 is SGHRS and CDR2 YFSETQ. CDR3 sequence reads: CASTERPTGELFF. The CDR3, as DNA: TGCGCCAGCACCGAGCGCCCCACCGGGGAGCTGTTTTTT.